The T cell receptor (beta chain) under discussion was sequenced for a study of cytomegalovirus exposure and HLA in healthy donors. This clone was counted a single time. The PCR made use of 60 Vbeta and 13 Jbeta primers. Profiling relied on immunoSEQ multiplex PCR, and the TCRdb table lists in-frame clones only, not all of them. There are 70,000 to 80,000 clones in the sample; around 73% occur only once, and about 9.5% lies in the top ten. The sequence derives from a woman aged 40 to 55 in good health and CMV-seropositive. Sequences were obtained from PBMCs.

The CDR3 reads CASRGTSWRTDTQYF. The CDR3 nucleotides read TGTGCCAGCAGGGGGACAAGTTGGAGAACAGATACGCAGTATTTT. V is TRBV6-1 and J is TRBJ2-3; D perhaps matches TRBD1 (6 bases). V was clipped by 6 bases and J by 3 bases, with 16 bases between them. The CDR3 extends over 15 amino acids. Germline CDR1 MNHNS, CDR2 SASEGT.